This record concerns one T cell receptor beta chain sequence. In the original analysis: How many nucleated cells were present was estimated from reference gene primer amplification. TCRdb's table, derived via immunoSEQ multiplex PCR, lists solely in-frame clones and lacks some. V and J calls and clone size are copied from that table; D and trimming were computed from the DNA. The sample has under 250,000 clones; about four fifths are singletons. This entry belongs to a study of blood T cell repertoires in COVID-19. About the study: Samples representing acute and convalescent COVID-19 were sourced from the United States, Italy and Spain. PBMCs, B-cell-depleted T cells, or T cells provided the cDNA or gDNA that made up the material.

The V gene lost 3 bases and the J gene lost 2 bases, with 17 bases spanning the gap. CDR1 and CDR2 from the germline V gene are SNHLY and FYNNEI. The CDR3 contains 17 residues. The sample taken for sequencing was peripheral blood. The receptor's source is a woman between 55 and 75 years old with acute or convalescent COVID-19. The chain couples TRBV2 to TRBJ2-1; a possible D gene is TRBD1 (8 bases). As DNA, the CDR3 is TGTGCCAGCAGTGACATAAACAGGGGGGGCACCTACAATGAGCAGTTCTTC. Its protein product is CASSDINRGGTYNEQFF.